The rows below give T cell receptor beta chains drawn from one sample of a study of blood T cells in healthy people across ages. TCRdb called the 5' RACE reads again in MiXCR, with one record for every CDR3 protein. The sample lists some 1,500,000 distinct CDR3 sequences, roughly two fifths occurring once. Sequencing input: blood. Receptors were obtained from a woman aged 18-30 years in good health. CDR3s include the opening cysteine and the closing phenylalanine or tryptophan. Fields, in order: J gene, clone size, D gene, V gene, CDR3 protein, CDR3 DNA. The D gene is left open where the match is weak. Only part of the rows carry a size: once, few, many, or a class if the clone is expanded.

J gene: TRBJ2-2; clone size: NA; D gene: NA; V gene: TRBV21-1; CDR3 protein: CASSKGQGGEMTGELFF; CDR3 DNA: TGTGCCAGCAGCAAGGGACAGGGTGGAGAAATGACCGGGGAGCTGTTTTTT
J gene: TRBJ1-2; clone size: NA; D gene: NA; V gene: TRBV12-3/TRBV12-4; CDR3 protein: CASSSVGTNDGYTF; CDR3 DNA: TGTGCCAGCAGTTCCGTCGGGACAAATGATGGCTACACCTTC
J gene: TRBJ2-1; clone size: NA; D gene: NA; V gene: TRBV7-9; CDR3 protein: CASSLRSGNYDNEQFF; CDR3 DNA: TGTGCCAGCAGCCTGAGATCAGGGAATTACGACAATGAGCAGTTCTTC
J gene: TRBJ2-6; clone size: few; D gene: NA; V gene: TRBV29-1; CDR3 protein: CSVEAPQGANVLTF; CDR3 DNA: TGCAGCGTTGAAGCACCCCAGGGGGCCAACGTCCTGACTTTC
J gene: TRBJ2-1; clone size: NA; D gene: TRBD2; V gene: TRBV5-1; CDR3 protein: CASRLAGDNEQFF; CDR3 DNA: TGCGCCAGCAGGCTAGCGGGAGACAATGAGCAGTTCTTC
J gene: TRBJ2-3; clone size: many; D gene: NA; V gene: TRBV7-8; CDR3 protein: CASSPRDSTDTQYF; CDR3 DNA: TGTGCCAGCAGCCCAAGGGACTCCACAGATACGCAGTATTTT
J gene: TRBJ2-1; clone size: NA; D gene: NA; V gene: TRBV5-1; CDR3 protein: CASSLVGVHYNEQFF; CDR3 DNA: TGCGCCAGCAGCTTGGTAGGGGTTCACTACAATGAGCAGTTCTTC
J gene: TRBJ2-1; clone size: NA; D gene: TRBD2; V gene: TRBV20-1; CDR3 protein: CSARTSGRGSEQFF; CDR3 DNA: TGCAGTGCTCGGACTAGCGGGAGGGGCAGTGAGCAGTTCTTC
J gene: TRBJ1-2; clone size: NA; D gene: NA; V gene: TRBV10-3; CDR3 protein: CATSGYDSSYYGYTF; CDR3 DNA: TGTGCCACCAGTGGATACGACTCCTCTTATTATGGATACACCTTC
J gene: TRBJ2-7; clone size: NA; D gene: NA; V gene: TRBV6-2/TRBV6-3; CDR3 protein: CASSPSLGRPSSYNEQYF; CDR3 DNA: TGTGCCAGCTCCCCATCCCTCGGACGGCCGAGCTCCTACAATGAGCAGTACTTC
J gene: TRBJ2-6; clone size: NA; D gene: NA; V gene: TRBV7-2; CDR3 protein: CASSSDSHLAGANVLTF; CDR3 DNA: TGTGCCAGCAGCTCCGACAGCCACCTTGCTGGGGCCAACGTCCTGACTTTC
J gene: TRBJ2-5; clone size: NA; D gene: TRBD1; V gene: TRBV12-3/TRBV12-4; CDR3 protein: CASNLRNTGVSETQYF; CDR3 DNA: TGTGCCAGCAACTTAAGAAACACAGGGGTATCAGAGACCCAGTACTTC
J gene: TRBJ2-1; clone size: few; D gene: TRBD2; V gene: TRBV28; CDR3 protein: CASSPRRSASGREQFF; CDR3 DNA: TGTGCCAGCAGTCCACGACGTTCGGCTAGCGGGAGGGAGCAGTTCTTC
J gene: TRBJ1-2; clone size: many; D gene: NA; V gene: TRBV4-1; CDR3 protein: CASSPIANYGYTF; CDR3 DNA: TGCGCCAGCAGTCCGATAGCTAACTATGGCTACACCTTC